This T cell receptor beta chain was sequenced during a study of T cells in Graves' hyperthyroidism and ophthalmopathy. TCR beta CDR3 sequences were amplified from RNA transcripts. The study used the HTBI primer set for a first-round RT-PCR of the TCR CDR3. Each CDR3 protein gets one entry after TCRdb re-called the multiplex PCR reads with MiXCR. The table has 450,000 to 550,000 distinct CDR3 sequences, approximately 25% seen once. The CDR3 loop spans 17 amino acids. V lost 5 bases and J lost 5; bases outside the gene matches: 17. Germline-derived CDR1 and CDR2 are LGHNA and YNFKEQ. This clonotype has a count of ten or more.

This sequence joins TRBV4-2 and TRBJ1-2, with 7 positions matching TRBD1. The material sequenced was blood. The TCR originated in a woman between 25 and 40 years old with Graves' ophthalmopathy. The CDR3 sequence: CASSIGEGAGGRYGYTF. CDR3 in DNA: TGTGCCAGCAGCATCGGGGAGGGGGCAGGGGGTCGGTATGGCTACACCTTC.